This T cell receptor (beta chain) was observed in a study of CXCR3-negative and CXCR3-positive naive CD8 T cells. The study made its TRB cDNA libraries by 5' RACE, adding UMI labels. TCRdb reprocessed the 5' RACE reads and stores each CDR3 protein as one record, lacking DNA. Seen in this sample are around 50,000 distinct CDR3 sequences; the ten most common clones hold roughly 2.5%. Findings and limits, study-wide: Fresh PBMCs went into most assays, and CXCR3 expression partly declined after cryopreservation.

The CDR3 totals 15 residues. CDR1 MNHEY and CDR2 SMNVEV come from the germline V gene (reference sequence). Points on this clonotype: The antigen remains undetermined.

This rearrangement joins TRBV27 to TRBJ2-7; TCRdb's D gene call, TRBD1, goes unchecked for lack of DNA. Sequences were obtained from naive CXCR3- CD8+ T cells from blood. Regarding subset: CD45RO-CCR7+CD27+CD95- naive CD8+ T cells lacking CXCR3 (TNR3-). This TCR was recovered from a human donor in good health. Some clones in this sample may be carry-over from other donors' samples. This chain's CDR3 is CASSFLDRLSYEQYF.